This TCR beta chain was documented in a study of T-cell reconstitution after alpha-beta-depleted transplantation in children. Study-level results: Among T cells one year after transplant, newly produced cells accounted for most counts and diversity. Surviving recipient T cells and thymic progenitors produced the high day-60 TCRbeta diversity seen in some patients. As was reported, about two months after transplant, alpha-beta T cells came from several hundred expanded graft clones.

Preparation of the TCRbeta library involved a method that used unique molecular identifiers. TCRdb ran MiXCR on the PCR reads and lists one entry per CDR3 protein. The top ten hold around a fifth of the sample, which has 100,000 or so distinct CDR3 sequences, around 16% seen once. CDR3 length: 16 residues. Germline CDR1 is SGHVS and CDR2 is FNYEAQ. V shed 2 bases, J shed 4 bases, and the junction held 8 bases outside the gene matches. This clonotype was detected only a few times. Its specificity is unknown. The chain couples TRBV7-6 to TRBJ2-1, with TRBD1 matching 7 bases. The material was PBMCs, mostly from graft donor cells, obtained 180 days after TCRalphabeta/CD19-depleted stem cell transplant. This TCR came from a male patient under 10 years old who had a stem cell transplant for acute lymphoblastic leukemia, so the T cells may come from the graft donor. CDR3 DNA sequence: TGTGCCAGCAGCTTATTTCCGCGACAGGGTTACAATGAGCAGTTCTTC. The encoded protein is CASSLFPRQGYNEQFF. Full variable domain (missing parts from reference TRBV7-6 and TRBJ2-1): GAGVSQSPRYKVTKRGQDVALRCDPISGHVSLYWYRQALGQGPEFLTYFNYEAQQDKSGLPNDRFSAERPEGSISTLTIQRTEQRDSAMYRCASSLFPRQGYNEQFFGPGTRLTVL.